These 19 T cell receptor beta chains came from one sample sequenced in a study of T cells in women clearing cervical HPV infection. TCRdb's table, derived via immunoSEQ multiplex PCR, lists solely in-frame clones and lacks some. The sample table includes under 40,000 clones. The sample comprised blood buffy coat. All receptors come from a woman aged 18-70 years with a cervical HPV16 infection that either progressed to CIN3+ or cleared (not recorded which).

Turning to this clone: The CDR3 is cut off 3 residues early in the read; its end comes from the germline J gene. The V and J genes are TRBV20-1 and TRBJ2-4; D gene unclear. The CDR3 spans 13 residues. The germline V gene has CDR1 DFQATT and CDR2 SNEGSKA (reference sequence). V lost 5 bases and J lost 8, with 16 bases in between. CDR3 amino acids: CSARRQTVHIQYF. The DNA read from the CDR3 is TGCAGTGCTCGACGCCAGACTGTACACATT.

Concerning this clone itself: The CDR3 goes on 3 residues after the read ends, and that part is filled in from the germline J gene. The rearrangement uses TRBV9 and TRBJ2-1, with 11 bases identical to TRBD2. V trimming: 3 bases; J trimming: 1 base; junction bases outside the gene matches: 6. The CDR3 has 17 amino acids. In germline, CDR1 is SGDLS, CDR2 YYNGEE. The CDR3 spells CASSAYSGGASYNEQFF. Incomplete CDR3 DNA: TGTGCCAGCAGCGCCTATAGCGGGGGGGCTTCCTACAATGAG.

A note on this clone: Read sequence stops 3 residues before the CDR3 end, and the germline J gene provides the missing end. The chain has TRBV2 and TRBJ2-7, with TRBD2 as a possible D gene (5 bases). V lost 2 bases, J lost 5 bases, and 16 bases lay in between. The CDR3 is 15 residues long. Germline CDR1 reads SNHLY; CDR2 reads FYNNEI. The CDR3 bases that were read are TGTGCCAGCAGTGAATGGCTAGCTCTGAGGAACGAG. Its translation is CASSEWLALRNE. The CDR3 in full is CASSEWLALRNEQYF.

As concerns this clone: With the read ending 3 residues before the CDR3 end, the germline J gene is used to fill in that end. The chain couples TRBV7-3 to TRBJ1-2, with D maybe TRBD1 (6 bases). The CDR3 sequence is 14 residues long. Germline CDR1 and CDR2: SGHTA and FQGTGA. Partial CDR3 DNA: TGTGCCAGCAGCTTTTCTAGGGACACAGATACC. This encodes CASSFSRDTDT. The complete CDR3 reads CASSFSRDTDTYTF.

Regarding this clone: The read gets to within 3 residues of the CDR3 end, and the germline J gene fills in the rest. This chain uses TRBV7-8 with TRBJ2-4; the match to TRBD1 covers 10 bases. The CDR3 spans 14 residues. Trimming took 5 bases from V and 5 from J; bases not matched to a gene: 3. The germline gives CDR1 SGHVS, CDR2 FQNEAQ. The CDR3 DNA, read in part, is TGTGCCAGCAGCGCCGACAGGGGGCAAAACATT. Protein: CASSADRGQNI. The whole CDR3 protein is CASSADRGQNIQYF. Full variable domain (remainder filled in from reference TRBV7-8 and TRBJ2-4): GAGVSQSPRYKVAKRGQDVALRCDPISGHVSLFWYQQALGQGPEFLTYFQNEAQLDKSGLPSDRFFAERPEGSVSTLKIQRTQQEDSAVYLCASSADRGQNIQYFGAGTRLSVL.

Turning to this clone: The CDR3 extends 3 residues past the end of the read, so its final part is completed from the germline J gene. V usage is TRBV5-4 and J usage is TRBJ1-1, with unresolved D. Deletions cut 2 bases from V and 1 base from J, with 6 bases between. Germline assignment: CDR1 SGHNT and CDR2 YYREEE (reference sequence). This CDR3 region has 13 residues. CDR3 DNA (partial): TGTGCCAGCAGCTTTGGGCCGAACACTGAA. Amino acid sequence: CASSFGPNTE. The complete CDR3 reads CASSFGPNTEAFF.

Incomplete CDR3 DNA: TGTGCCAGCTCATCGAGCGGGATGGCGTACGAG. As protein: CASSSSGMAYE. The whole CDR3 reads CASSSSGMAYEQYF. The genes are TRBV18 and TRBJ2-7, with 7 positions matching TRBD2. The sequence runs out 3 residues before the end of the CDR3; the remainder is reconstructed from the germline J gene. With V trimmed by 5 bases and J by 4 bases, 8 bases remained unmatched. Germline V CDR1 and CDR2: KGHSH, LQKENI. The CDR3 is 14 residues long.

In the case of this clone: The read gets to within 3 residues of the CDR3 end, and the germline J gene fills in the rest. The rearrangement links TRBV6-2 or TRBV6-3 to TRBJ1-2; no clear D. Germline CDR1 is MNHEY and CDR2 is SVGEGT. V lost 6 bases and J 0 bases, leaving 8 bases between the germline ends. The CDR3 is 13 residues long. The CDR3 reads CASRGTANYGYTF. CDR3 bases read: TGTGCCAGCAGAGGAACAGCTAACTATGGC.

About this clone: The read terminates 3 residues before the CDR3 end, so the remaining end is supplied by the germline J gene. This sequence joins TRBV4-1 and TRBJ2-7, with D hard to call. The germline V gene encodes CDR1 MGHRA and CDR2 YSYEKL. This CDR3 region has 14 residues. V shed 2 bases and J shed 3 bases, with 11 bases lying between them. The sequenced CDR3 bases are TGCGCCAGCAGCCAACTTCCAGGATACTACGAG. Translating gives CASSQLPGYYE. The complete CDR3 protein is CASSQLPGYYEQYF.

A note on this clone: The read is 3 residues too short to cover the CDR3 end, so that end is filled in from the germline J gene. The same CDR3 also results from other DNA sequences found in this sample. The J gene is TRBJ1-3, the V gene TRBV18; D not certain. Trimming left V 2 bases short and J 5 bases short, with 19 bases between. Germline V lookup: CDR1 KGHSH, CDR2 LQKENI. The CDR3 has 17 residues. CDR3 sequence: CASSPSLFGQTRNTIYF. The sequenced CDR3 bases are TGTGCCAGCTCACCAAGTTTATTTGGGCAAACGAGAAACACC.

Of note for this clone: The read ends 3 residues before the CDR3 terminus; that terminus is restored from the germline J gene. This sequence joins TRBV6-2 or TRBV6-3 and TRBJ1-2, with a possible D match to TRBD1 (5 bases). The CDR3 contains 14 residues. Germline assignment: CDR1 MNHEY and CDR2 SVGEGT. CDR3 bases read: TGTGCCAGCAGTTACGGGACTAGCTCCTACGAC. Translated, it gives CASSYGTSSYD. Given in full, the CDR3 is CASSYGTSSYDYTF.

A note on this clone: The read stops 3 residues short of the end of the CDR3; the missing end is completed from the germline J gene. The rearrangement links TRBV11-3 to TRBJ1-4; 9 bases agree with TRBD1. The CDR3 is 14 residues long. CDR1 and CDR2 from the germline V gene are SGHNT and YENEEA. CDR3 in amino acids: CASSSDRGRSPLFF. Incomplete CDR3 DNA: TGTGCCAGCAGCTCGGACAGGGGTCGGTCACCA. Based on the CDR3 plus reference TRBV11-3 and TRBJ1-4, the full variable domain is EAGVVQSPRYKIIEKKQPVAFWCNPISGHNTLYWYLQNLGQGPELLIRYENEEAVDDSQLPKDRFSAERLKGVDSTLKIQPAELGDSAVYLCASSSDRGRSPLFFGSGTQLSVL.

On this clone: The read ends 3 residues early relative to the CDR3; the germline J gene fills the gap. The chain couples TRBV7-6 to TRBJ2-1; no clear D gene. Germline V CDR1 and CDR2: SGHVS, FNYEAQ. The CDR3 covers 13 residues. V was clipped by 5 bases and J by 4 bases, with 9 bases between them. The CDR3 loop reads CASSLVSYNEQFF. Partial CDR3 DNA: TGTGCCAGCAGCCTTGTCTCTTACAATGAG.

As concerns this clone: The sequenced fragment ends 3 residues before the CDR3 boundary, so the rest is inferred from the germline J gene. This sequence joins TRBV2 and TRBJ2-2; no definite D call. CDR1 and CDR2 (germline): SNHLY, FYNNEI. CDR3 length: 12 residues. The CDR3 protein is CASSVTRVKLFF. CDR3 bases read: TGTGCCAGCAGTGTAACAAGAGTAAAG.

The sequenced part of the CDR3 DNA is TGTGCCAGCAGCTTAAAGGCAGGGATTAATTCACCC. As protein: CASSLKAGINSP. The whole CDR3 sequence reads CASSLKAGINSPLHF. The rearrangement links TRBV7-2 to TRBJ1-6, with a weak D call TRBD1 (5 bases). The read comes to an end 3 residues before the CDR3 does, leaving the germline J gene to fill in the end. Between the trimmed V and J ends, which lost 2 bases and 6 bases, there was a span of 11 bases. The germline V gene encodes CDR1 SGHTA and CDR2 FQGNSA. The CDR3 contains 15 residues.

About this clone itself: One junction end disagrees with the germline gene, perhaps due to a read error. Read data end 3 residues before the CDR3 end; the end is taken from the germline J gene. The chain carries TRBV2 and TRBJ2-7; D is tentatively TRBD1 or TRBD2 (6 bases each). The CDR3 sequence is 14 residues long. Germline V CDR1 and CDR2: SNHLY, FYNNEI. The CDR3 sequence: CASREGWRGNEQYF. The CDR3 bases that were read are TGTGCCAGCAGGGAAGGGTGGAGGGGGAACGAG.

Concerning this clone itself: Read sequence stops 3 residues before the CDR3 end, and the germline J gene provides the missing end. The chain joins TRBV30 to TRBJ2-2; perhaps TRBD1 as D (6 bases). Germline V gives CDR1 GTSNPN, CDR2 SVGIG (reference sequence). There are 13 residues in the CDR3. The CDR3 loop reads CAWTTGFGSPLFF. Incomplete CDR3 DNA: TGTGCCTGGACCACAGGGTTCGGGTCACCG.

As for this clone: Read sequence stops 3 residues before the CDR3 end, and the germline J gene provides the missing end. J is TRBJ1-5 and V is TRBV5-6; no firm D call. The CDR3 is made up of 13 amino acids. V lost 1 base and J 9 bases, leaving 11 bases between the germline ends. The germline gives CDR1 SGHDT, CDR2 YYEEEE. Incomplete CDR3 DNA: TGTGCCAGCAGCTTGAGGCCTCTTGGGCCC. Translating gives CASSLRPLGP. The entire CDR3 reads CASSLRPLGPQHF.

Points on this clone: The read terminates 3 residues ahead of where the CDR3 ends, so the germline J gene completes it. V usage is TRBV29-1 and J usage is TRBJ1-2; TRBD1 agrees at 7 bases. CDR1 and CDR2 (germline): SQVTM, ANQGSEA. This CDR3 is built from 13 residues. The sequenced CDR3 bases are TGCAGCGTTACGCTGGACAGGTCTAGGGGC. Translated, it gives CSVTLDRSRG. The complete CDR3 protein is CSVTLDRSRGYTF.